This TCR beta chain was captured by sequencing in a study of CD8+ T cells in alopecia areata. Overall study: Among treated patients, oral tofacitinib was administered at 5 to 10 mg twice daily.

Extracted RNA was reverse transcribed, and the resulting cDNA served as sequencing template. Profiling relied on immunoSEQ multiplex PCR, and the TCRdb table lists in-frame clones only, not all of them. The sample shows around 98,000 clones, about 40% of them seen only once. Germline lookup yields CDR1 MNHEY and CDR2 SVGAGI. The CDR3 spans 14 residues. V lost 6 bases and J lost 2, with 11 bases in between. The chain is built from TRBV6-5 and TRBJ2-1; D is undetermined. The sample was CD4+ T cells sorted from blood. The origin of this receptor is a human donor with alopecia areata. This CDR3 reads CASRSLTTYNEQFF. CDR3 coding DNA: TGTGCCAGCAGATCACTCACCACCTACAATGAGCAGTTCTTC.